One and the same sample provided the 27 T cell receptor beta chains below, sequenced in a study of cytomegalovirus exposure and HLA in healthy donors. PCR involved 60 Vbeta and 13 Jbeta primers. Libraries were prepared by immunoSEQ multiplex PCR; TCRdb keeps only in-frame clonotypes and omits some of them. The sample carries nearly 100,000 clones, around 77% recorded once. The sequencing input was PBMCs. These receptors were taken from a woman aged 55-69 years in good health and CMV-seropositive.

The V and J genes are TRBV10-3 and TRBJ1-1; a possible D gene is TRBD1 (5 bases). V lost 9 bases and J 3 bases, leaving 5 bases between the germline ends. The CDR3 spans 10 residues. The germline V gene encodes CDR1 ENHRY and CDR2 SYGVKD. CDR3 DNA: TGTGCCATAGGGGACACTGAAGCTTTCTTT. This sequence encodes CAIGDTEAFF.

The J gene is TRBJ2-1, the V gene TRBV13, with a possible D match to TRBD1 (5 bases). The V and J ends lost 5 bases and 6 bases respectively, with 11 bases between them. There are 13 residues in the CDR3. Germline CDR1 is PRHDT and CDR2 is FYEKMQ (reference sequence). The CDR3 region has the DNA TGTGCCAGCAGCCCTGGAAGGGGCAATGAGCAGTTCTTC. Its translation is CASSPGRGNEQFF.

The chain is built from TRBV7-2 and TRBJ1-5; no clear D gene. Trimming left V 5 bases short and J 4 bases short, with 15 bases between. The CDR3 is made up of 15 amino acids. Germline CDR1 and CDR2: SGHTA and FQGNSA. The CDR3 nucleotides are TGTGCCAGCAGCCCCCGGGTGGTGGATAATCAGCCCCAGCATTTT. It specifies CASSPRVVDNQPQHF.

CDR3 sequence reads: CASSPHESETQYF. Here the CDR3 DNA reads TGTGCCAGCAGTCCCCACGAGTCGGAGACCCAGTACTTC. The gene calls are TRBV28 and TRBJ2-5; no clear D. The CDR3 length is 13 residues. Germline assignment: CDR1 MDHEN and CDR2 SYDVKM. V was shortened by 5 bases and J by 5 bases, with 12 bases between the two germline ends.

This chain connects TRBV9 to TRBJ2-2; maybe TRBD2 (5 bases). The CDR3 is made up of 14 amino acids. V was shortened by 0 bases and J by 5 bases, with 8 bases between the two germline ends. CDR1 and CDR2 from the germline V gene are SGDLS and YYNGEE. The CDR3 region has the DNA TGTGCCAGCAGCGTAGATCCGGGGACCGGGGAGCTGTTTTTT. It translates to CASSVDPGTGELFF.

The chain uses TRBV9 and TRBJ2-1, with 9 bases matching TRBD2. Per germline, CDR1 SGDLS and CDR2 YYNGEE. This CDR3 region has 17 residues. After removal of 3 bases from V and 2 bases from J, the junction contained 9 bases not matched to a gene. CDR3 coding DNA: TGTGCCAGCAGCGGTTCTACTAGCGGGCAGACCTACAATGAGCAGTTCTTC. It codes for CASSGSTSGQTYNEQFF.

This chain links TRBV7-2 with TRBJ2-7; TRBD1 matches at 7 bases. V shed 5 bases and J 5 bases; nucleotides not matched to a gene: 9. The CDR3 loop spans 14 amino acids. Germline values: CDR1 SGHTA, CDR2 FQGNSA. The CDR3: CASSRGQRSHEQYF. The CDR3 DNA reads as TGTGCCAGCAGCAGGGGACAGAGAAGCCACGAGCAGTACTTC.

This clone appeared a single time. This chain uses TRBV7-3 with TRBJ2-7; D is perhaps TRBD2 (5 bases). Trimming shortened V by 1 base and J by 5 bases, and 12 bases separated the two germline ends. CDR1 is SGHTA, CDR2 FQGTGA, per germline. The CDR3 extends over 14 amino acids. CDR3 in amino acids: CASSLNPGTHEQYF. CDR3 DNA: TGTGCCAGCAGCTTAAACCCGGGAACCCACGAGCAGTACTTC.

This chain uses TRBV11-2 with TRBJ2-1; 7 bases match TRBD2. With 3 bases clipped from V and 0 bases from J, the junction kept 2 bases outside the gene matches. Germline V gene data show CDR1 as SGHAT and CDR2 as FQNNGV. The CDR3 spans 15 residues. The CDR3 DNA sequence: TGTGCCAGCAGCTTCGAGCGGGGCTCCTACAATGAGCAGTTCTTC. Residues: CASSFERGSYNEQFF. Full variable domain (remainder filled in from reference TRBV11-2 and TRBJ2-1): EAGVAQSPRYKIIEKRQSVAFWCNPISGHATLYWYQQILGQGPKLLIQFQNNGVVDDSQLPKDRFSAERLKGVDSTLKIQPAKLEDSAVYLCASSFERGSYNEQFFGPGTRLTVL.

The chain has TRBV11-3 and TRBJ2-3; D gene uncertain. Trimming shortened V by 5 bases and J by 2 bases, and 8 bases separated the two germline ends. The CDR3 loop spans 13 amino acids. CDR1 is SGHNT and CDR2 is YENEEA in the germline V gene. The CDR3 loop is CASSPQITDTQYF. CDR3 nucleotide sequence: TGTGCCAGCAGCCCCCAGATCACAGATACGCAGTATTTT.

The J gene is TRBJ2-3, the V gene TRBV27, with 12 bases identical to TRBD2. Germline V lookup: CDR1 MNHEY, CDR2 SMNVEV (reference sequence). This CDR3 has 16 residues. Trimming cost V 3 bases and J 0 bases; bases outside gene matches: 1. CDR3 region: CASSFGTSGSTDTQYF. CDR3 coding DNA: TGTGCCAGCAGTTTCGGGACTAGCGGGAGCACAGATACGCAGTATTTT.

CDR3 region: CASSGTGRRAGYTF. The CDR3 nucleotides are TGTGCCAGCAGTGGTACAGGGAGACGGGCTGGCTACACCTTC. This sequence joins TRBV2 and TRBJ1-2, with D possibly being TRBD1 (6 bases). The CDR3 runs 14 residues. Trimming pared 4 bases from V and 7 bases from J, leaving 16 bases between. Germline CDR1 reads SNHLY; CDR2 reads FYNNEI. Looking up the rest from reference TRBV2 and TRBJ1-2 gives the full variable domain: EPEVTQTPSHQVTQMGQEVILRCVPISNHLYFYWYRQILGQKVEFLVSFYNNEISEKSEIFDDQFSVERPDGSNFTLKIRSTKLEDSAMYFCASSGTGRRAGYTFGSGTRLTVV.

Only one count was recorded for this clone. V is TRBV5-1 and J is TRBJ1-5; tentative D call: TRBD1 (6 bases). V lost 0 bases to trimming and J lost 6 bases, with 13 bases between them. This CDR3 region has 15 residues. Per germline, CDR1 SGHRS and CDR2 YFSETQ. DNA of the CDR3: TGCGCCAGCAGCTTGGAGGCAGGGGTGGGTCAGCCCCAGCATTTT. Its protein is CASSLEAGVGQPQHF.

CDR3 in amino acids: CAWRPEFSYNEQFF. The CDR3 DNA reads TGTGCCTGGAGACCAGAATTCTCCTACAATGAGCAGTTCTTC. The chain joins TRBV30 to TRBJ2-1; D call uncertain. V gave up 3 bases and J gave up 0 bases, with 9 bases separating them. Looked up from germline, CDR1 is GTSNPN and CDR2 is SVGIG (reference sequence). The CDR3 sequence is 14 residues long.

A few counts support this clone. The V gene is TRBV7-9, the J gene TRBJ1-1; a weak D match, TRBD1 (5 bases). Deletions cut 4 bases from V and 0 bases from J, with 9 bases between. This CDR3 has 14 amino acids. Per the germline V gene, CDR1 is SEHNR and CDR2 is FQNEAQ (reference sequence). The CDR3 bases are TGTGCCAGCAGCTCCCAGACAGTGAACACTGAAGCTTTCTTT. Its translation: CASSSQTVNTEAFF.

The chain combines TRBV4-1 with TRBJ2-3; TRBD1 matches 10 bases. V shed 3 bases and J 3 bases; nucleotides not matched to a gene: 9. This CDR3 region has 17 residues. CDR1 is MGHRA and CDR2 is YSYEKL in the germline V gene. This CDR3 is CASSQVAGQGTTDTQYF. The CDR3 DNA is TGCGCCAGCAGCCAGGTGGCGGGACAGGGGACGACAGATACGCAGTATTTT.

The J gene is TRBJ1-5, the V gene TRBV2; 10 positions match TRBD1. CDR3 size: 15 residues. Germline V lookup: CDR1 SNHLY, CDR2 FYNNEI. V was pared by 7 bases and J by 4 bases, with 7 bases of the junction left unmatched. CDR3 loop: CASTPGQGRNQPQHF. CDR3 DNA: TGTGCCAGCACGCCGGGACAGGGGAGGAATCAGCCCCAGCATTTT.

With respect to this clone: Additional DNA sequences in this sample encode the identical CDR3. The V gene is TRBV6-5, the J gene TRBJ2-5; weak D call: TRBD1 (6 bases). The last part of the DNA fits TRBJ2-7 better; the J call may be wrong. CDR1 is MNHEY, CDR2 SVGAGI, per germline. This CDR3 is 12 amino acids long. The CDR3 nucleotides read TGTGCCAGCAGGCAGGGGAGCTACGAGCAGTACTTC. This translates into CASRQGSYEQYF.

This clone was counted once. The chain recombines TRBV10-3 with TRBJ2-5, with D possibly TRBD1 on 5 matching bases. V dropped 5 bases and J dropped 5 bases, with 15 bases sitting between them. The CDR3 is 14 amino acids. The germline V gene has CDR1 ENHRY and CDR2 SYGVKD. CDR3 in DNA: TGTGCCATCAGTACAGGAACCTTAGGCGAGACCCAGTACTTC. The encoded protein is CAISTGTLGETQYF.

This chain joins TRBV5-6 and TRBJ1-1, with D tentatively TRBD1 (5 bases). The CDR3 is made up of 15 amino acids. Germline V CDR1 and CDR2: SGHDT, YYEEEE. The germline V and J ends were trimmed by 6 bases and 1 base, with 16 bases remaining between them. The CDR3 sequence is CASTVMAGKNTEAFF. The CDR3 nucleotides read TGTGCCAGCACCGTAATGGCAGGGAAGAACACTGAAGCTTTCTTT.

V usage is TRBV27 and J usage is TRBJ2-1; D may be TRBD1 (5 bases). This CDR3 is built from 15 residues. Germline V gene data show CDR1 as MNHEY and CDR2 as SMNVEV (reference sequence). Trimming took 3 bases from V and 1 from J, leaving 10 bases between them. The CDR3 spells CASSFRRGSYNEQFF. The CDR3 nucleotides are TGTGCCAGCAGTTTTCGTAGGGGTTCCTACAATGAGCAGTTCTTC.

This chain joins TRBV19 and TRBJ2-5; a weak D match, TRBD2 (6 bases). Deletions cut 7 bases from V and 9 bases from J, with 24 bases between. Germline assignment: CDR1 LNHDA and CDR2 SQIVND (reference sequence). CDR3 length equals 15 residues. CDR3 sequence reads: CASTPGSGLASAQYF. The CDR3 DNA reads as TGTGCCAGTACCCCAGGGAGCGGGCTAGCGTCGGCCCAGTACTTC.

This clone has a single count. The CDR3 DNA sequence: TGTGCCATCGGAGGGACTAGCGGAAGCACAGATACGCAGTATTTT. Its translation: CAIGGTSGSTDTQYF. The rearrangement links TRBV10-3 to TRBJ2-3, with 11 bases identical to TRBD2. The germline V gene encodes CDR1 ENHRY and CDR2 SYGVKD. This CDR3 contains 15 residues. V dropped 8 bases and J dropped 0; count of bases not matched to a gene: 4.

This chain joins TRBV2 and TRBJ2-5; 8 bases align to TRBD1. Germline CDR1 is SNHLY and CDR2 is FYNNEI. This CDR3 has 15 residues. V was clipped by 6 bases and J by 7 bases; unmatched bases: 13. CDR3 nucleotides: TGTGCCAGCAGCCTCGAGGACAGGGCCAGGGTGACCCAGTACTTC. Translation: CASSLEDRARVTQYF.

The count of this clone is one. The rearrangement joins TRBV5-1 to TRBJ2-6; D is possibly TRBD1 (5 bases). The germline gives CDR1 SGHRS, CDR2 YFSETQ. The CDR3 is made up of 15 amino acids. Trimming removed 3 bases from V and 4 bases from J, with 11 bases in between. The CDR3 here is CASSSRVVGANVLTF. The CDR3 region has the DNA TGCGCCAGCAGCTCCAGGGTAGTAGGGGCCAACGTCCTGACTTTC.

This sequence joins TRBV25-1 and TRBJ2-7; 10 bases are shared with TRBD2. J was trimmed by 4 bases and V by 10 bases; bases with no gene match: 7. Germline CDR1 reads MGHDK; CDR2 reads SYGVNS. CDR3 length: 13 residues. This CDR3 is CATRTSGNYEQYF. CDR3 nucleotides: TGTGCCACCCGGACTAGCGGCAATTACGAGCAGTACTTC.

This sequence joins TRBV5-1 and TRBJ2-7; the match to TRBD2 covers 8 bases. Germline trimming cut 0 bases from V and 5 bases from J; bases unmatched to any gene: 4. Per germline, CDR1 SGHRS and CDR2 YFSETQ. The CDR3 covers 14 residues. As DNA, the CDR3 is TGCGCCAGCAGCTTGGGACTAGCGTTCGACGAGCAGTACTTC. Translation: CASSLGLAFDEQYF.